The 8 T cell receptor beta chains below all came from one sample that was sequenced in a study of regulatory T cells in long-lasting Graves disease. HTBI primers from iRepertoire and Arm-PCR of CDR3 regions yielded the TCR beta libraries. TCRdb ran MiXCR on the multiplex PCR reads and lists one entry per CDR3 protein. The sample lists roughly 400,000 distinct CDR3 sequences; around a fifth were seen once. Time point denoted: persistent/refractory GD, antithyroid drugs over 5 years with positive TRAb. There was RNA extracted from PBMCs, and the TCR library was made from it. This specimen consisted of peripheral blood mononuclear cells (PBMCs), obtained when the disease was refractory, from a patient treated with antithyroid drugs. Receptors were obtained from a female donor with Graves disease.

Many counts were recorded for this clonotype. The genes are TRBV28 and TRBJ2-7, with a possible D match to TRBD2 (6 bases). Germline loops: CDR1 MDHEN, CDR2 SYDVKM. This CDR3 has 14 amino acids. The V end was cut by 5 bases, the J end by 9 bases, with 20 bases between. The CDR3 is CASSQIPGEVWQYF. The CDR3 coding sequence is TGTGCCAGCAGTCAAATCCCGGGGGAGGTTTGGCAGTACTTC.

The chain carries TRBV19 and TRBJ2-5; D tentatively fits TRBD1 or TRBD2 (7 bases each). The V and J ends lost 5 bases and 7 bases respectively, with 14 bases between them. CDR3 length: 13 amino acids. Germline V CDR1 and CDR2: LNHDA, SQIVND (reference sequence). The CDR3 sequence: CASSDDREGTQYF. CDR3 bases: TGTGCCAGTAGTGACGACAGGGAGGGGACCCAGTACTTC.

The V call is TRBV20-1, the J call TRBJ1-5; 7 nucleotides align to TRBD1. The CDR3 has 15 amino acids. Unmatched junction bases numbered 3, after V lost 1 base and J lost 0 bases. Germline V gives CDR1 DFQATT, CDR2 SNEGSKA (reference sequence). For the CDR3, the DNA is TGCAGTGCTAGAGCGGGACAGTATAGCAATCAGCCCCAGCATTTT. Translated: CSARAGQYSNQPQHF.

The table lists this clonotype with many counts. The chain carries TRBV5-1 and TRBJ2-2; the match to TRBD1 covers 7 bases. The CDR3 covers 15 residues. The germline gives CDR1 SGHRS, CDR2 YFSETQ. The ends lost 4 bases at V and 4 bases at J; junction bases unmatched: 7. This chain's CDR3 is CASSPIDRATGELFF. The CDR3 DNA reads as TGCGCCAGCAGCCCGATAGACAGGGCCACCGGGGAGCTGTTTTTT.

This clonotype was detected many times. V gene TRBV18 combines with J gene TRBJ2-7; D gene ambiguous. The CDR3 is 13 residues long. From germline, CDR1 is KGHSH and CDR2 LQKENI. V shed 4 bases and J shed 4 bases, with 11 bases lying between them. The CDR3 bases are TGTGCCAGCTCACAGTCAGGCTTGTACGAGCAGTACTTC. Its protein is CASSQSGLYEQYF.

This clonotype has only one observation. V and J are TRBV19 and TRBJ2-6; D is perhaps TRBD2 (6 bases). With 7 bases removed from V and 0 bases from J, the gap between germline ends came to 16 bases. CDR1 and CDR2 from the germline V gene are LNHDA and SQIVND (reference sequence). The CDR3 sequence is 17 residues long. Here the CDR3 DNA reads TGTGCCAGTAAAATCGGGAGCAGTTACTCTGGGGCCAACGTCCTGACTTTC. It codes for CASKIGSSYSGANVLTF.

V and J are TRBV7-2 and TRBJ2-7; D remains ambiguous. This CDR3 contains 12 residues. Per germline, CDR1 SGHTA and CDR2 FQGNSA. V gave up 1 base and J gave up 3 bases, with 4 bases separating them. CDR3 nucleotides: TGTGCCAGCAGCTTAGAAAACTACGAGCAGTACTTC. The encoded protein is CASSLENYEQYF. Combining the CDR3 with reference TRBV7-2 and TRBJ2-7 gives the whole variable domain GAGVSQSPSNKVTEKGKDVELRCDPISGHTALYWYRQSLGQGLEFLIYFQGNSAPDKSGLPSDRFSAERTGGSVSTLTIQRTQQEDSAVYLCASSLENYEQYFGPGTRLTVT.

A word on this clonotype: Its ends do not fully match the called genes, so a read error is possible. The CDR3 loop reads CASSLGLAGGQETQCF. The CDR3 DNA reads TGTGCCAGCAGTTTGGGACTGGCGGGAGGACAGGAGACCCAGTGCTTC. This chain uses TRBV6-5 with TRBJ2-5, with TRBD2 as a possible D gene (8 bases). In germline, CDR1 is MNHEY, CDR2 SVGAGI. The CDR3 length is 16 residues.